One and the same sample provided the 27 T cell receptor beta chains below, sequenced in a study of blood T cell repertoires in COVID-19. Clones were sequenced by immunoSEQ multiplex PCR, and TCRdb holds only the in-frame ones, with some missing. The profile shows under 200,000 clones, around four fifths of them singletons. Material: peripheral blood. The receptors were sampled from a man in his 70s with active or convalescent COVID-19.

This CDR3 reads CATSDRGLEQFF. In nucleotides, the CDR3 is TGTGCCACCAGTGATAGGGGACTAGAGCAGTTCTTC. The chain combines TRBV24-1 with TRBJ2-1; 7 nucleotides agree with TRBD2. The CDR3 has 12 amino acids. CDR1 is KGHDR and CDR2 is SFDVKD in the germline V gene. After removal of 3 bases from V and 10 bases from J, the junction contained 2 bases not matched to a gene.

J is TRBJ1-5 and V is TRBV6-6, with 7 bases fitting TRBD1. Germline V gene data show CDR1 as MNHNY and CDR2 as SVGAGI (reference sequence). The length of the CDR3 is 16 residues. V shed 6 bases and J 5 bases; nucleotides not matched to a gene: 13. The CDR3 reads CASSIRFDRADQPQHF. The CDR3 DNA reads TGTGCCAGCAGCATAAGATTCGACAGGGCGGATCAGCCCCAGCATTTT.

CDR3 DNA sequence: TGTGCCAGTAGTGCCGGCCGACAGGGGGAGACTGAAGCTTTCTTT. Encoded protein: CASSAGRQGETEAFF. The chain has TRBV19 and TRBJ1-1; the match to TRBD1 covers 9 bases. This CDR3 has 15 amino acids. Germline-derived CDR1 and CDR2 are LNHDA and SQIVND (reference sequence). V trimming: 5 bases; J trimming: 5 bases; junction bases outside the gene matches: 9.

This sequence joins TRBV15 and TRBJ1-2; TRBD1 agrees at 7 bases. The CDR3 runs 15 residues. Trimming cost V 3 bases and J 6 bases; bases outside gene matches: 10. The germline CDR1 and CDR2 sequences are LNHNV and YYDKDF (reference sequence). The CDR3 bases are TGTGCCACCAGCAGGTGGCCAGGGGGTTTCGATGGCTACACCTTC. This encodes CATSRWPGGFDGYTF.

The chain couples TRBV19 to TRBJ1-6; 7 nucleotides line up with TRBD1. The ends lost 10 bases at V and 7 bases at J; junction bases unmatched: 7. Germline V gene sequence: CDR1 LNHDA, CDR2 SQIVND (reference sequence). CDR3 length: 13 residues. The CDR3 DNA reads TGTGCCACCTCCGGGACAGTGAATTCACCCCTCCACTTT. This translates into CATSGTVNSPLHF.

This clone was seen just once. The CDR3 sequence: CASSSDTSGNTIYF. Here the CDR3 DNA reads TGTGCCAGCTCATCGGACACCTCTGGAAACACCATATATTTT. The genes are TRBV18 and TRBJ1-3; D possibly corresponds to TRBD1 (5 bases). This CDR3 has 14 amino acids. Germline CDR1 KGHSH, CDR2 LQKENI. Trimming cost V 5 bases and J 0 bases, with 8 bases left between them.

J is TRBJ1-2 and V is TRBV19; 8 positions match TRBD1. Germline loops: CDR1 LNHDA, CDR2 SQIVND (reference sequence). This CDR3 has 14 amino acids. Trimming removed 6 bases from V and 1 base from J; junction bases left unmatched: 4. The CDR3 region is CASSQGADNYGYTF. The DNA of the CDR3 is TGTGCCAGTAGCCAGGGGGCTGATAACTATGGCTACACCTTC. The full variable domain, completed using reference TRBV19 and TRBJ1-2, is DGGITQSPKYLFRKEGQNVTLSCEQNLNHDAMYWYRQDPGQGLRLIYYSQIVNDFQKGDIAEGYSVSREKKESFPLTVTSAQKNPTAFYLCASSQGADNYGYTFGSGTRLTVV.

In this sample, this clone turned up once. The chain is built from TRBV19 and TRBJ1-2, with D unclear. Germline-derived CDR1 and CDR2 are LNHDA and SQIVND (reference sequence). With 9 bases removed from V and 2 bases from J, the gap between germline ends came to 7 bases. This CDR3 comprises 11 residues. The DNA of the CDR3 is TGTGCCAGCGCCGGGAACTATGGCTACACCTTC. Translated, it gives CASAGNYGYTF.

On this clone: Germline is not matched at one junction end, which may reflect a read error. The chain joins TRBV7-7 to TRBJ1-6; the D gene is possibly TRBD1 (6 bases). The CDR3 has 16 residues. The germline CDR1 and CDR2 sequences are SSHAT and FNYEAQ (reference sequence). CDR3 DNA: TGTGCTAGCAGCTGCCCGACAGAGCAGGGGAAGAGGGCCCTCCACTTT. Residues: CASSCPTEQGKRALHF.

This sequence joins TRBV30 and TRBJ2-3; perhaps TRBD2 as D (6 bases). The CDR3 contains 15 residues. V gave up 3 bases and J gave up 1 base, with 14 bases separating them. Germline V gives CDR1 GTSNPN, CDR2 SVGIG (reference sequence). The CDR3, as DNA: TGTGCCTGGAGGAATCGGGAGACACGCACAGATACGCAGTATTTT. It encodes CAWRNRETRTDTQYF.

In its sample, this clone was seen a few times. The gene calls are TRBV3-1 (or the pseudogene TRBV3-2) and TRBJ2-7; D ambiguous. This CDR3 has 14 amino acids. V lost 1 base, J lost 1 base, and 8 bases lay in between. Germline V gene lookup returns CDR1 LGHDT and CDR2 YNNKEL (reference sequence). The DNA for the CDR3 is TGTGCCAGCAGCCAAGGTGAGGCGTCCTACGAGCAGTACTTC. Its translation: CASSQGEASYEQYF.

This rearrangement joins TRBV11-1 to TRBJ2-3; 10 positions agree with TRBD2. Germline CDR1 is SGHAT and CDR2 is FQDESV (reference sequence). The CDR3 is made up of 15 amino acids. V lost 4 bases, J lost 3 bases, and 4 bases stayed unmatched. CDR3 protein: CASSSSGRITDTQYF. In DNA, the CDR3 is TGTGCCAGCAGCTCTAGCGGGAGAATAACAGATACGCAGTATTTT.

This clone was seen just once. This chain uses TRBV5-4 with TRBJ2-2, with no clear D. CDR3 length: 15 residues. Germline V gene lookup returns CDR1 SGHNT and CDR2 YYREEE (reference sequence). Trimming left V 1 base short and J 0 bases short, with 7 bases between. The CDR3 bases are TGTGCCAGCAGCTTGTACGGAGCGAACACCGGGGAGCTGTTTTTT. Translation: CASSLYGANTGELFF. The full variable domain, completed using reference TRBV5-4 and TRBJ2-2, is ETGVTQSPTHLIKTRGQQVTLRCSSQSGHNTVSWYQQALGQGPQFIFQYYREEENGRGNFPPRFSGLQFPNYSSELNVNALELDDSALYLCASSLYGANTGELFFGEGSRLTVL.

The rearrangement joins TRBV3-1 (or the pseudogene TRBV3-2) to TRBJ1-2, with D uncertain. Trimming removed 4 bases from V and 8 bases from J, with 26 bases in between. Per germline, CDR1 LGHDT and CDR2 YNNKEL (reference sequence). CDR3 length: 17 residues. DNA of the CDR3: TGTGCCAGCAGCCCTCAAGTAGGTCTTGGTTTGGAGTGGGGCTACACCTTC. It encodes CASSPQVGLGLEWGYTF.

CDR3 in amino acids: CASSSTPGGSYTF. CDR3 nucleotides: TGTGCCAGCAGTTCGACCCCCGGGGGAAGCTACACCTTC. This chain links TRBV27 with TRBJ1-2; the D gene is possibly TRBD1 (5 bases). CDR1 is MNHEY and CDR2 is SMNVEV in the germline V gene (reference sequence). Trimming pared 4 bases from V and 9 bases from J, leaving 15 bases between. The CDR3 is 13 residues long.

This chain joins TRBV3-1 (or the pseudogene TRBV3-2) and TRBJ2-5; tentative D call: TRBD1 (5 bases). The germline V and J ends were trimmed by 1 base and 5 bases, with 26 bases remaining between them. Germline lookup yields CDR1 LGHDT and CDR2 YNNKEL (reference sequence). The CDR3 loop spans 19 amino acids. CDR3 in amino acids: CASSQGPTTRMQGTETQYF. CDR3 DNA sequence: TGTGCCAGCAGCCAAGGCCCCACCACAAGGATGCAGGGAACGGAGACCCAGTACTTC.

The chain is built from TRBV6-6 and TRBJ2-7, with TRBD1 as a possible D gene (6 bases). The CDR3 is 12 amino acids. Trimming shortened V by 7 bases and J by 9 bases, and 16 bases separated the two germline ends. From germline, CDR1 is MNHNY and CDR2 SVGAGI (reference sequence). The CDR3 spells CASNIQQGRQYF. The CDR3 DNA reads TGTGCCAGCAACATACAACAGGGTAGGCAGTACTTC.

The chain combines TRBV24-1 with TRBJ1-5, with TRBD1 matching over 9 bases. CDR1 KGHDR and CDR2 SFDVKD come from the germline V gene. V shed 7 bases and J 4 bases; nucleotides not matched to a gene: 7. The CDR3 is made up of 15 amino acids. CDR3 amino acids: CATRDRGIVNQPQHF. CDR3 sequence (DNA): TGTGCCACCAGGGACAGGGGAATAGTTAATCAGCCCCAGCATTTT.

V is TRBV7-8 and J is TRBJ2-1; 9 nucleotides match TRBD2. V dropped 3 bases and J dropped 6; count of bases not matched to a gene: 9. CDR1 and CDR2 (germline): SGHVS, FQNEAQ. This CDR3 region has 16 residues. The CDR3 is CASSLPSGELGNEQFF. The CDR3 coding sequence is TGTGCCAGCAGCTTGCCTAGCGGGGAGCTTGGCAATGAGCAGTTCTTC.

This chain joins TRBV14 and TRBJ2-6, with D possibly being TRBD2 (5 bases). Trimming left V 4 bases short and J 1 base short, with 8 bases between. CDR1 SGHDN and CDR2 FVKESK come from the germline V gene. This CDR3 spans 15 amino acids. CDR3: CASSPRGSGANVLTF. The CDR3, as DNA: TGTGCCAGCAGCCCCAGAGGGTCTGGGGCCAACGTCCTGACTTTC.

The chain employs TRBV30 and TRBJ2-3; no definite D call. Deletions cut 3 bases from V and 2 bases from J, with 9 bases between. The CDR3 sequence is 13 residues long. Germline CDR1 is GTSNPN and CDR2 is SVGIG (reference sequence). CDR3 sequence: CAWRFRPTDTQYF. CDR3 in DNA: TGTGCCTGGAGGTTCCGTCCCACAGATACGCAGTATTTT.

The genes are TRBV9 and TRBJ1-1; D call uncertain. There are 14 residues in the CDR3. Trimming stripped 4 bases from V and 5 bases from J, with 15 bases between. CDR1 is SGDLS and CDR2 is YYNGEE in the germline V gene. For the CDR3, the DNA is TGTGCCAGCAGCCCCGTCCCGGGTGGGACTGAAGCTTTCTTT. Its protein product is CASSPVPGGTEAFF. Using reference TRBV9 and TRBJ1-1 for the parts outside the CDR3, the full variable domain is DSGVTQTPKHLITATGQRVTLRCSPRSGDLSVYWYQQSLDQGLQFLIQYYNGEERAKGNILERFSAQQFPDLHSELNLSSLELGDSALYFCASSPVPGGTEAFFGQGTRLTVV.

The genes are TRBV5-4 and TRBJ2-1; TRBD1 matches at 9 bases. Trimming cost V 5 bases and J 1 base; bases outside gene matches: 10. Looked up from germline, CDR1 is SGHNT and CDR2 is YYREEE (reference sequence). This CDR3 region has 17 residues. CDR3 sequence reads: CASSQTLGTGSYNEQFF. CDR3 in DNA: TGTGCCAGCAGTCAAACGTTGGGGACAGGGTCCTACAATGAGCAGTTCTTC. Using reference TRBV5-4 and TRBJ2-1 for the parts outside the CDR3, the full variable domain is ETGVTQSPTHLIKTRGQQVTLRCSSQSGHNTVSWYQQALGQGPQFIFQYYREEENGRGNFPPRFSGLQFPNYSSELNVNALELDDSALYLCASSQTLGTGSYNEQFFGPGTRLTVL.

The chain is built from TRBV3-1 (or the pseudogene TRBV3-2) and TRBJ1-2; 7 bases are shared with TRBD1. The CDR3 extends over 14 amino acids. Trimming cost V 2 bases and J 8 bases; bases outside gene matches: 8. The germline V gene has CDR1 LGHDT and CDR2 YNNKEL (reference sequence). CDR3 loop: CASSQRGQGGGYTF. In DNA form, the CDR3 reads TGTGCCAGCAGCCAAAGGGGGCAGGGGGGCGGCTACACCTTC.

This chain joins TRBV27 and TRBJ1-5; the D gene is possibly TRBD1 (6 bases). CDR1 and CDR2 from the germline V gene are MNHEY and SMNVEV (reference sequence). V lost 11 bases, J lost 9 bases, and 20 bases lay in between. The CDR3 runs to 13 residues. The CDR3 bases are TGTGCCTCAATGCGGGGGGGGCGTGGGCCCCAGCATTTT. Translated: CASMRGGRGPQHF.

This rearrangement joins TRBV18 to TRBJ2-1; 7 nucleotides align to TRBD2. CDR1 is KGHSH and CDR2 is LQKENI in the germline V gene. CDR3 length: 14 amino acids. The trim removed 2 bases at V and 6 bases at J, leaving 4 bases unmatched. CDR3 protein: CASSPGGGTNEQFF. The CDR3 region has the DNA TGTGCCAGCTCACCAGGGGGAGGGACCAATGAGCAGTTCTTC.

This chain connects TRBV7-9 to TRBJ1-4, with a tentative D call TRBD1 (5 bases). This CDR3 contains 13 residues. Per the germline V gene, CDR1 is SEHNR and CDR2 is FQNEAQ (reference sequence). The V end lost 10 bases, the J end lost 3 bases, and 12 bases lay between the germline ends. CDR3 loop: CATHRGSNEKLFF. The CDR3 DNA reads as TGTGCCACCCACCGGGGGTCTAATGAAAAACTGTTTTTT.